What follows are 9 T cell receptor beta chains derived from one specimen sequenced in a study of blood T cell repertoires in COVID-19. Method: immunoSEQ multiplex PCR; TCRdb's copy keeps in-frame clones and lacks some. Of approximately 250,000 clones listed, around 83% are singletons. The sequenced material came from peripheral blood. Receptors originate from a man between 18 and 35 years old with active or convalescent COVID-19.

The V call is TRBV12-3 or TRBV12-4, the J call TRBJ1-1; D possibly corresponds to TRBD1 (6 bases). This CDR3 is 12 amino acids long. Trimming shortened V by 6 bases and J by 8 bases, and 13 bases separated the two germline ends. CDR3 in amino acids: CASRNPQGEAFF. CDR3 DNA: TGTGCCAGCAGGAACCCTCAGGGGGAAGCTTTCTTT.

This clone was detected only a few times. V gene TRBV14 combines with J gene TRBJ2-7, with 9 bases aligning to TRBD1. CDR3 length: 12 amino acids. The J segment lost 5 bases and the V segment lost 7 bases, leaving 3 bases of the junction unmatched. CDR1 is SGHDN and CDR2 is FVKESK in the germline V gene. This CDR3 reads CASKGTGNEQYF. The CDR3 DNA follows: TGTGCCAGCAAGGGGACAGGGAACGAGCAGTACTTC.

The chain is built from TRBV28 and TRBJ1-1; no clear D gene. Germline V gives CDR1 MDHEN, CDR2 SYDVKM. Between the trimmed V and J ends, which lost 6 bases and 6 bases, there was a span of 11 bases. This CDR3 comprises 12 residues. CDR3: CASRVRGAEAFF. The CDR3 DNA is TGTGCCAGCAGGGTCCGGGGTGCTGAAGCTTTCTTT. The whole variable domain, remainder taken from reference TRBV28 and TRBJ1-1, is DVKVTQSSRYLVKRTGEKVFLECVQDMDHENMFWYRQDPGLGLRLIYFSYDVKMKEKGDIPEGYSVSREKKERFSLILESASTNQTSMYLCASRVRGAEAFFGQGTRLTVV.

The V and J genes are TRBV3-1 (or the pseudogene TRBV3-2) and TRBJ2-7, with TRBD2 matching 8 bases. Losses at the gene ends were 1 base for V and 5 bases for J; bases not matched to a gene: 10. The CDR3 contains 16 residues. Germline CDR1 LGHDT, CDR2 YNNKEL (reference sequence). In DNA form, the CDR3 reads TGTGCCAGCAGCCAAGTAAAGGGGAGCGGGGGACACGAGCAGTACTTC. Translated: CASSQVKGSGGHEQYF.

This clone was recorded only once. The CDR3: CASSLDRGKLFF. CDR3 coding DNA: TGTGCCAGCAGCTTAGATCGCGGAAAACTGTTTTTT. This chain links TRBV11-2 with TRBJ1-4; D gene ambiguous. This CDR3 contains 12 residues. Germline lookup yields CDR1 SGHAT and CDR2 FQNNGV. With 0 bases removed from V and 10 bases from J, the gap between germline ends came to 6 bases.

V usage is TRBV6-5 and J usage is TRBJ2-2, with 8 bases matching TRBD1. The CDR3 consists of 15 residues. Germline V CDR1 and CDR2: MNHEY, SVGAGI. V lost 5 bases, J lost 6 bases, and 8 bases stayed unmatched. CDR3 sequence (DNA): TGTGCCAGCAGTCGACGACAGGGGCGGTCCGGGGAGCTGTTTTTT. Translated, it gives CASSRRQGRSGELFF.

The J gene is TRBJ1-1, the V gene TRBV7-3; the D is unclear. The CDR3 extends over 13 amino acids. The V end lost 5 bases, the J end lost 7 bases, and 14 bases lay between the germline ends. CDR1 SGHTA and CDR2 FQGTGA come from the germline V gene. The CDR3 reads CASSPDGGNEAFF. For the CDR3, the DNA is TGTGCCAGCAGCCCAGACGGAGGAAATGAAGCTTTCTTT.

The chain uses TRBV24-1 and TRBJ2-3; D not resolved. Trimming cost V 10 bases and J 4 bases, with 5 bases left between them. In germline, CDR1 is KGHDR, CDR2 SFDVKD. This CDR3 comprises 10 residues. CDR3 loop: CATTPDTQYF. In DNA form, the CDR3 reads TGTGCCACTACTCCAGATACGCAGTATTTT.

This chain joins TRBV5-8 and TRBJ2-1, with a weak D call TRBD2 (6 bases). This CDR3 contains 15 residues. Germline CDR1 and CDR2: SGHTS and YDEGEE. V dropped 0 bases and J dropped 8 bases, with 15 bases sitting between them. CDR3 bases: TGTGCCAGCAGCTTGGAGACTAGTCCGAAGGATGAGCAGTTCTTC. Amino acids: CASSLETSPKDEQFF.